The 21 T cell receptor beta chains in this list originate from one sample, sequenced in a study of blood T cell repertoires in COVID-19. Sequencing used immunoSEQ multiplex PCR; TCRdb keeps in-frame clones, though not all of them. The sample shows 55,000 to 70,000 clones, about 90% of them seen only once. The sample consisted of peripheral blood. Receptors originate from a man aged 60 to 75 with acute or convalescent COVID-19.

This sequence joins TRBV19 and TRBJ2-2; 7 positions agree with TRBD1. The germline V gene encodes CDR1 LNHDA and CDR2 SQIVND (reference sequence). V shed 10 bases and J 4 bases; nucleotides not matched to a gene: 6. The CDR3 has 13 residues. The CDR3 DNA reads TGTGCCACCAGACAGGGTTCCACCGGGGAGCTGTTTTTT. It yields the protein CATRQGSTGELFF. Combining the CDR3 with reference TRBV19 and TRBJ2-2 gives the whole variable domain DGGITQSPKYLFRKEGQNVTLSCEQNLNHDAMYWYRQDPGQGLRLIYYSQIVNDFQKGDIAEGYSVSREKKESFPLTVTSAQKNPTAFYLCATRQGSTGELFFGEGSRLTVL.

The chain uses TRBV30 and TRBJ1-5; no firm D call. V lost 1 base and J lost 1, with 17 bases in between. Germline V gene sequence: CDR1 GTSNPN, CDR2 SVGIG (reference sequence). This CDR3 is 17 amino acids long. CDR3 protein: CAWSGEAGVVSNQPQHF. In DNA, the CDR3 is TGTGCCTGGAGTGGGGAGGCGGGTGTGGTGAGCAATCAGCCCCAGCATTTT.

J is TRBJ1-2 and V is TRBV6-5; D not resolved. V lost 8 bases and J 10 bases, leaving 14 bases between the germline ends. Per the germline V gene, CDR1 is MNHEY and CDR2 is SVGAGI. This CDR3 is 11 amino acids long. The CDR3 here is CASGGSWDYTF. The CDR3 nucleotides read TGTGCCAGCGGCGGGTCCTGGGACTACACCTTC.

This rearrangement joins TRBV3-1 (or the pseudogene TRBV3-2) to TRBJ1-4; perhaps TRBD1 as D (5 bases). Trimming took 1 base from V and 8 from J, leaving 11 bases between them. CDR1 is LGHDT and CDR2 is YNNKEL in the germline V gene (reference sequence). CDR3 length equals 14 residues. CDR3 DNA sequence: TGTGCCAGCAGCCAAGCAGGGATTGAGGAAAAACTGTTTTTT. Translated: CASSQAGIEEKLFF.

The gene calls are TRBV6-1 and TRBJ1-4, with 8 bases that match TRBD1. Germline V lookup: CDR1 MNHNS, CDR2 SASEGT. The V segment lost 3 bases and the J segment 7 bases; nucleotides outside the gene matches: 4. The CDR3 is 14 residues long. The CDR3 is CASSDRGPGEKLFF. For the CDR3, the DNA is TGTGCCAGCAGTGACAGGGGGCCTGGTGAAAAACTGTTTTTT.

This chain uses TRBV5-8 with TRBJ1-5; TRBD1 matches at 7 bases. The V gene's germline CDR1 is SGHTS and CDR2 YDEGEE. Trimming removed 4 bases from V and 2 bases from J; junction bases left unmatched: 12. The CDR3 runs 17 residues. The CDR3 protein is CASSPGTVGLGNQPQHF. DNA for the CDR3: TGTGCCAGCAGCCCTGGGACAGTTGGTTTGGGCAATCAGCCCCAGCATTTT.

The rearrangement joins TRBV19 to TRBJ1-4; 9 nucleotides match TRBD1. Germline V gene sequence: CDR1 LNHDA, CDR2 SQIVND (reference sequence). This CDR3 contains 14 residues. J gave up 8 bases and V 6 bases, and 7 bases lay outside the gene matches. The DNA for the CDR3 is TGTGCCAGTAGCCAAGGGACAGGGCAGGAAAAACTGTTTTTT. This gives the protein CASSQGTGQEKLFF.

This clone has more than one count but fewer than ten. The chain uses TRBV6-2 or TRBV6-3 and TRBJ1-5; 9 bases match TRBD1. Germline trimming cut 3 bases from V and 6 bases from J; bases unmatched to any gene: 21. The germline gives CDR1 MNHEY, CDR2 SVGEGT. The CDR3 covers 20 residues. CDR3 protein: CASSYSTNLLTGGRGQPQHF. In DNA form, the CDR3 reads TGTGCCAGCAGTTATTCCACAAACCTCCTGACAGGGGGAAGGGGTCAGCCCCAGCATTTT.

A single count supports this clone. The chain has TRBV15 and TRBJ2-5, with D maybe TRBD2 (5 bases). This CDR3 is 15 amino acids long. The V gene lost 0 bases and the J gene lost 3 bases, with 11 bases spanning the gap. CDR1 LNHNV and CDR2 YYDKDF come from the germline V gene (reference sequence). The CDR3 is CATSRDKAAEETQYF. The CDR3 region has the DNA TGTGCCACCAGCAGAGATAAAGCGGCAGAAGAGACCCAGTACTTC.

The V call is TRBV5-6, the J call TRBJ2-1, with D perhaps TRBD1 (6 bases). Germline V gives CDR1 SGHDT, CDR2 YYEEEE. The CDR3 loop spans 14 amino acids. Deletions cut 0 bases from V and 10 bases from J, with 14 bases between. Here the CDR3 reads CASSLGQAKDEQFF. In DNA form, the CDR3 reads TGTGCCAGCAGCTTGGGACAGGCGAAAGACGAGCAGTTCTTC. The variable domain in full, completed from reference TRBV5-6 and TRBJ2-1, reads DAGVTQSPTHLIKTRGQQVTLRCSPKSGHDTVSWYQQALGQGPQFIFQYYEEEERQRGNFPDRFSGHQFPNYSSELNVNALLLGDSALYLCASSLGQAKDEQFFGPGTRLTVL.

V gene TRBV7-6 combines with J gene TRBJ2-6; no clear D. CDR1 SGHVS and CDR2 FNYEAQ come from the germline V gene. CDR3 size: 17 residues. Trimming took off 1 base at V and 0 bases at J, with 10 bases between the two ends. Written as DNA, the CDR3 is TGTGCCAGCAGCTTAGAGATCACAGTCTCTGGGGCCAACGTCCTGACTTTC. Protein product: CASSLEITVSGANVLTF.

For the CDR3, the DNA is TGTGCCAGCAGCCAAGCCCCCATTGCGACTGGAAACACCATATATTTT. This translates into CASSQAPIATGNTIYF. The chain is built from TRBV3-1 (or the pseudogene TRBV3-2) and TRBJ1-3; D call uncertain. This CDR3 comprises 16 residues. Trimming removed 1 base from V and 2 bases from J, with 12 bases in between. Germline CDR1 and CDR2: LGHDT and YNNKEL (reference sequence).

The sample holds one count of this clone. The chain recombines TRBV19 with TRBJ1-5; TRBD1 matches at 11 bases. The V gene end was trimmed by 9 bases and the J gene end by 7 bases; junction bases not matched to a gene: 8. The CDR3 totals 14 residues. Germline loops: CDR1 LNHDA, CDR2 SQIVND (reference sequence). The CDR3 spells CASRTGGDSQPQHF. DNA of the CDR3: TGTGCCAGCAGGACAGGGGGCGATTCCCAGCCCCAGCATTTT.

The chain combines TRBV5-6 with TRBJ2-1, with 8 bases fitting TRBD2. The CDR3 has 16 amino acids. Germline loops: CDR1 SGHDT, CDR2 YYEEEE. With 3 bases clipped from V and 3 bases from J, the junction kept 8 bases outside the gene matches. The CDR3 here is CASSSQRGPYYNEQFF. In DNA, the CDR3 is TGTGCCAGCAGCTCCCAGCGGGGGCCCTACTACAATGAGCAGTTCTTC.

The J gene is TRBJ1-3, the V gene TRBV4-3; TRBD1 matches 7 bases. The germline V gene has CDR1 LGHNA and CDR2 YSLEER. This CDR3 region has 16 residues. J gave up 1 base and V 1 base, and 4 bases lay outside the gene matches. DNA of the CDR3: TGCGCCAGCAGCCAAGTTTCGACAGGGTCTGGAAACACCATATATTTT. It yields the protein CASSQVSTGSGNTIYF.

The CDR3 DNA reads TGTGCCATTATTGGATCCTTGGACTACTCGAACACCGGGGAGCTGTTTTTT. Its protein product is CAIIGSLDYSNTGELFF. This chain joins TRBV10-3 and TRBJ2-2; the D gene is possibly TRBD2 (6 bases). CDR3 size: 17 residues. Germline CDR1 and CDR2: ENHRY and SYGVKD. The V end lost 9 bases, the J end lost 0 bases, and 20 bases lay between the germline ends.

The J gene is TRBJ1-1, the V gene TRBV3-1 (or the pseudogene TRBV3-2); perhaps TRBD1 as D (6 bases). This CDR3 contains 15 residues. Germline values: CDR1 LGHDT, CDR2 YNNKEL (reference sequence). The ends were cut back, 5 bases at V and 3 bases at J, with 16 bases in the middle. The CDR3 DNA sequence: TGTGCCAGCAGCTCCCGTCGGGGGGCCGACACTGAAGCTTTCTTT. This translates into CASSSRRGADTEAFF.

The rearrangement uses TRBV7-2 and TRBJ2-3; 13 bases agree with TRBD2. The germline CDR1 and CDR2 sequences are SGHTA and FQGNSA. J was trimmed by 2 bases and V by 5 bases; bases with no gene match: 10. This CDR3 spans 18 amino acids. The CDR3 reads CASSTGLAGADYTDTQYF. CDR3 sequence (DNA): TGTGCCAGCAGCACCGGACTAGCGGGGGCGGACTACACAGATACGCAGTATTTT.

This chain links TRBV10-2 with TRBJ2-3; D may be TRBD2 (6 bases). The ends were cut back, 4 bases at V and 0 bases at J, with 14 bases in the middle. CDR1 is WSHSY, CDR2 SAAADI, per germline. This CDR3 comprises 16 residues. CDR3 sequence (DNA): TGCGCCAGCAGTGGGTCGGTGGGGGGAAGCACAGATACGCAGTATTTT. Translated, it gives CASSGSVGGSTDTQYF.

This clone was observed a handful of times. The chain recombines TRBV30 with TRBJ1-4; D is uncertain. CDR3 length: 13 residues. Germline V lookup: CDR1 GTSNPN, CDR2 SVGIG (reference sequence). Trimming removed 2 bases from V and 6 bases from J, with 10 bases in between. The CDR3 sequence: CAWSKLSDEKLFF. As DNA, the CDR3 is TGTGCCTGGAGTAAACTGTCTGATGAAAAACTGTTTTTT.

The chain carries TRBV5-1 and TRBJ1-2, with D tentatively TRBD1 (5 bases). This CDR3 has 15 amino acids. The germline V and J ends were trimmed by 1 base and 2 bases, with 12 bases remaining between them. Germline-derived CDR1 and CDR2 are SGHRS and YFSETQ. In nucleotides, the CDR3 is TGCGCCAGCAGCTTGCCGGACCCAGGGAACTATGGCTACACCTTC. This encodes CASSLPDPGNYGYTF.